These 23 T cell receptor beta chains came from one sample sequenced in a study of cytomegalovirus exposure and HLA in healthy donors. PCR amplification relied on 60 Vbeta primers (plus 13 Jbeta primers). Using immunoSEQ multiplex PCR, the repertoire was profiled, and TCRdb retains in-frame clones only, with some absent. The sample records approximately 88,000 clones, about 79% being singletons. Input material: PBMCs. The receptors shown here come from a man younger than 35 in good health and CMV-seropositive.

The rearrangement uses TRBV9 and TRBJ2-7; 9 nucleotides align to TRBD1. The junction had 6 bases not matched to a gene; V was cut back by 5 bases and J by 0 bases. This CDR3 contains 15 residues. Germline assignment: CDR1 SGDLS and CDR2 YYNGEE. The DNA of the CDR3 is TGTGCCAGCAGTGGGACAGGGCGACCCTCCTACGAGCAGTACTTC. Its protein product is CASSGTGRPSYEQYF.

This clone was observed a few times. Here the CDR3 DNA reads TGCGCCAGCAGCGTGCGGGGACCGAGAAGTAGCGGGAGCTCCTACAATGAGCAGTTCTTC. It yields the protein CASSVRGPRSSGSSYNEQFF. The chain has TRBV10-2 and TRBJ2-1, with 9 bases fitting TRBD2. In germline, CDR1 is WSHSY, CDR2 SAAADI. The CDR3 has 20 residues. V was clipped by 6 bases and J by 0 bases; unmatched bases: 18.

V gene TRBV29-1 combines with J gene TRBJ2-2, with TRBD2 matching over 9 bases. V was pared by 0 bases and J by 11 bases, with 10 bases of the junction left unmatched. This CDR3 has 15 amino acids. The germline V gene encodes CDR1 SQVTM and CDR2 ANQGSEA. CDR3 sequence (DNA): TGCAGCGTTGAAGAGACTAGCGGAACACCGGCTGAGCTGTTTTTT. Protein product: CSVEETSGTPAELFF.

The V and J genes are TRBV25-1 and TRBJ1-2; D perhaps matches TRBD1 (5 bases). The CDR3 consists of 11 residues. Germline V gives CDR1 MGHDK, CDR2 SYGVNS. The V end lost 1 base, the J end lost 8 bases, and 5 bases lay between the germline ends. CDR3 protein: CASSESGGYTF. Here the CDR3 DNA reads TGTGCCAGCAGTGAATCAGGGGGCTACACCTTC.

The rearrangement joins TRBV11-3 to TRBJ2-7; D is perhaps TRBD2 (6 bases). The CDR3 runs to 14 residues. Germline CDR1 and CDR2: SGHNT and YENEEA. The V end was cut by 4 bases, the J end by 1 base, with 11 bases between. The CDR3 loop reads CASSSASASYEQYF. CDR3 in DNA: TGTGCCAGCAGCTCGGCTAGCGCTTCCTACGAGCAGTACTTC.

The chain links TRBV15 to TRBJ2-5; the D gene is possibly TRBD2 (6 bases). In germline, CDR1 is LNHNV, CDR2 YYDKDF (reference sequence). The length of the CDR3 is 15 residues. Trimming shortened V by 0 bases and J by 6 bases, and 14 bases separated the two germline ends. CDR3 nucleotide sequence: TGTGCCACCAGCAGAGATCAGGGAGGCGCAAAGACCCAGTACTTC. It is translated as CATSRDQGGAKTQYF.

This clone has just one count. The rearrangement joins TRBV6-5 to TRBJ1-4; D gene uncertain. Germline CDR1 reads MNHEY; CDR2 reads SVGAGI. This CDR3 has 15 residues. The V end was cut by 0 bases, the J end by 7 bases, with 12 bases between. CDR3 protein: CASSYSGRRGEKLFF. CDR3 nucleotide sequence: TGTGCCAGCAGTTACTCCGGCCGACGGGGTGAAAAACTGTTTTTT.

A few counts support this clone. V is TRBV25-1 and J is TRBJ1-1; TRBD1 is a possible D gene (5 bases). The germline V and J ends were trimmed by 2 bases and 4 bases, with 14 bases remaining between them. This CDR3 has 15 amino acids. Germline values: CDR1 MGHDK, CDR2 SYGVNS. The CDR3 region is CASSERRGRFTEAFF. The CDR3 bases are TGTGCCAGCAGTGAAAGGAGGGGCAGATTCACTGAAGCTTTCTTT.

The chain couples TRBV9 to TRBJ2-1, with D hard to call. V lost 0 bases to trimming and J lost 8 bases, with 6 bases between them. The CDR3 covers 12 residues. Per the germline V gene, CDR1 is SGDLS and CDR2 is YYNGEE. In DNA, the CDR3 is TGTGCCAGCAGCGTAGGGCTGCATGAGCAGTTCTTC. Encoded protein: CASSVGLHEQFF.

The chain joins TRBV5-1 to TRBJ2-3, with TRBD2 matching 8 bases. Trimming took 0 bases from V and 6 from J; bases not matched to a gene: 0. Germline V lookup: CDR1 SGHRS, CDR2 YFSETQ. The length of the CDR3 is 13 residues. This CDR3 is CASSLASGDTQYF. In nucleotides, the CDR3 is TGCGCCAGCAGCTTGGCTAGCGGGGATACGCAGTATTTT.

The genes are TRBV7-9 and TRBJ1-4; 7 bases map to TRBD1. The ends lost 2 bases at V and 8 bases at J; junction bases unmatched: 14. CDR1 is SEHNR and CDR2 is FQNEAQ in the germline V gene (reference sequence). CDR3 length: 17 amino acids. CDR3 region: CASSLMSSGTAPEKLFF. The CDR3 nucleotides read TGTGCCAGCAGCTTAATGTCCTCCGGGACAGCTCCCGAAAAACTGTTTTTT.

The genes are TRBV4-1 and TRBJ1-1, with TRBD1 as a possible D gene (6 bases). This CDR3 is 17 amino acids long. The V end was cut by 4 bases, the J end by 8 bases, with 26 bases between. CDR1 is MGHRA, CDR2 YSYEKL, per germline. This CDR3 is CASSPWTVGASAAEAFF. CDR3 bases: TGCGCCAGCAGCCCTTGGACAGTTGGGGCTTCAGCCGCGGAAGCTTTCTTT.

This sequence joins TRBV19 and TRBJ1-2, with D uncertain. The CDR3 contains 15 residues. V lost 5 bases, J lost 4 bases, and 17 bases lay in between. Germline CDR1 reads LNHDA; CDR2 reads SQIVND (reference sequence). CDR3 amino acids: CASSLPGIFAYGYTF. In DNA form, the CDR3 reads TGTGCCAGTAGTTTGCCGGGTATTTTCGCCTATGGCTACACCTTC.

Comments on this clone: The sample has other DNA sequences that encode this CDR3 too. This sequence joins TRBV9 and TRBJ1-1; D gene unclear. This CDR3 is built from 12 residues. In germline, CDR1 is SGDLS, CDR2 YYNGEE. V lost 0 bases and J 9 bases, leaving 9 bases between the germline ends. This chain's CDR3 is CASSVVGGKAFF. CDR3 bases: TGTGCCAGCAGCGTAGTCGGAGGTAAAGCTTTCTTT.

The rearrangement uses TRBV29-1 and TRBJ2-7; a possible D gene is TRBD2 (5 bases). The germline V and J ends were trimmed by 6 bases and 0 bases, with 15 bases remaining between them. CDR3 size: 14 residues. Germline loops: CDR1 SQVTM, CDR2 ANQGSEA. The CDR3 here is CSVGKRSNSYEQYF. CDR3 DNA: TGCAGCGTGGGAAAGCGGTCCAACTCCTACGAGCAGTACTTC.

This rearrangement joins TRBV18 to TRBJ2-7; the match to TRBD1 covers 10 bases. V was clipped by 3 bases and J by 6 bases; unmatched bases: 5. This CDR3 contains 14 residues. Germline V lookup: CDR1 KGHSH, CDR2 LQKENI. The chain's CDR3 is CASSPGTGVTEQYF. As DNA, the CDR3 is TGTGCCAGCTCACCCGGGACAGGGGTGACCGAGCAGTACTTC.

The genes are TRBV10-3 and TRBJ2-1; 10 nucleotides align to TRBD1. Germline trimming cut 11 bases from V and 6 bases from J; bases unmatched to any gene: 13. The CDR3 spans 15 residues. In germline, CDR1 is ENHRY, CDR2 SYGVKD. The CDR3 nucleotides are TGTGCCTTGTCGCGTGGGGACAGGGGTCGCAATGAGCAGTTCTTC. Translation: CALSRGDRGRNEQFF.

The V gene is TRBV19, the J gene TRBJ1-3; no firm D call. The CDR3 totals 12 residues. CDR1 is LNHDA, CDR2 SQIVND, per germline (reference sequence). Trimming stripped 6 bases from V and 2 bases from J, with 5 bases between. The CDR3 region has the DNA TGTGCCAGTAGCTTCCCTGGAAACACCATATATTTT. Encoded protein: CASSFPGNTIYF.

The chain recombines TRBV5-1 with TRBJ1-1; D gene ambiguous. The V and J ends lost 4 bases and 2 bases respectively, with 12 bases between them. This CDR3 comprises 14 residues. Germline CDR1 is SGHRS and CDR2 is YFSETQ. CDR3 DNA: TGCGCCAGCAGCCTCCCCCAGGCAAACACTGAAGCTTTCTTT. Protein: CASSLPQANTEAFF.

The chain is built from TRBV13 and TRBJ2-7; 7 bases are shared with TRBD1. Losses at the gene ends were 5 bases for V and 2 bases for J; bases not matched to a gene: 9. Germline loops: CDR1 PRHDT, CDR2 FYEKMQ (reference sequence). The CDR3 spans 15 residues. The chain's CDR3 is CASSTRQGSPYEQYF. CDR3 nucleotides: TGTGCCAGCAGCACCCGACAGGGATCTCCCTACGAGCAGTACTTC. The variable domain in full, with the rest retrieved from reference TRBV13 and TRBJ2-7, is AAGVIQSPRHLIKEKRETATLKCYPIPRHDTVYWYQQGPGQDPQFLISFYEKMQSDKGSIPDRFSAQQFSDYHSELNMSSLELGDSALYFCASSTRQGSPYEQYFGPGTRLTVT.

A single count supports this clone. V is TRBV7-8 and J is TRBJ2-5, with TRBD1 matching over 7 bases. V was clipped by 1 base and J by 3 bases; unmatched bases: 5. This CDR3 is 15 amino acids long. Germline values: CDR1 SGHVS, CDR2 FQNEAQ. The CDR3 sequence: CASSLVPGGEETQYF. The CDR3 DNA reads TGTGCCAGCAGCTTAGTCCCAGGGGGAGAAGAGACCCAGTACTTC. The whole variable domain, remainder taken from reference TRBV7-8 and TRBJ2-5, is GAGVSQSPRYKVAKRGQDVALRCDPISGHVSLFWYQQALGQGPEFLTYFQNEAQLDKSGLPSDRFFAERPEGSVSTLKIQRTQQEDSAVYLCASSLVPGGEETQYFGPGTRLLVL.

This rearrangement joins TRBV2 to TRBJ2-3, with 9 bases identical to TRBD2. The V segment lost 3 bases and the J segment 13 bases; nucleotides outside the gene matches: 11. From germline, CDR1 is SNHLY and CDR2 FYNNEI. The CDR3 has 14 residues. CDR3 amino acids: CASSDEAGQREEYF. The CDR3 nucleotides read TGTGCCAGCAGTGACGAAGCTGGGCAGCGGGAGGAGTATTTT.

The chain couples TRBV4-1 to TRBJ1-5, with D uncertain. Germline lookup yields CDR1 MGHRA and CDR2 YSYEKL. V gave up 1 base and J gave up 6 bases, with 13 bases separating them. The CDR3 has 15 residues. The DNA for the CDR3 is TGCGCCAGCAGCCAAGTGCGGGGTATAGCTCAGCCCCAGCATTTT. Translation: CASSQVRGIAQPQHF.